The 17 T cell receptor beta chains reported below all come from one sample, sequenced in a study of cytomegalovirus exposure and HLA in healthy donors. The PCR was carried out with 60 Vbeta primers and 13 Jbeta primers. The repertoire was sequenced with immunoSEQ multiplex PCR; TCRdb's copy has only in-frame clones and lacks some. The data include 65,000 to 90,000 clones; the top ten clones carry approximately 2.4%. The source material was PBMCs. The receptors were gathered from a female donor in good health and CMV-seropositive.

The chain joins TRBV18 to TRBJ2-1; 12 nucleotides align to TRBD2. This CDR3 contains 18 residues. The ends lost 0 bases at V and 0 bases at J; junction bases unmatched: 3. From germline, CDR1 is KGHSH and CDR2 LQKENI. The CDR3 region has the DNA TGTGCCAGCTCACCACCGACTAGCGGGGGACCCTCCTACAATGAGCAGTTCTTC. It encodes CASSPPTSGGPSYNEQFF. Variable domain in full (rest from reference TRBV18 and TRBJ2-1): NAGVMQNPRHLVRRRGQEARLRCSPMKGHSHVYWYRQLPEEGLKFMVYLQKENIIDESGMPKERFSAEFPKEGPSILRIQQVVRGDSAAYFCASSPPTSGGPSYNEQFFGPGTRLTVL.

V usage is TRBV6-5 and J usage is TRBJ1-2; D is unclear. The CDR3 extends over 11 amino acids. V dropped 5 bases and J dropped 8 bases, with 9 bases sitting between them. CDR1 MNHEY and CDR2 SVGAGI come from the germline V gene. The CDR3 region is CASSNMRGYTF. For the CDR3, the DNA is TGTGCCAGCAGTAATATGCGGGGCTACACCTTC.

The rearrangement uses TRBV18 and TRBJ1-5; weak D call: TRBD1 (5 bases). This CDR3 comprises 16 residues. V was cut by 4 bases and J by 2 bases, with 15 bases left in between. Germline V gene data show CDR1 as KGHSH and CDR2 as LQKENI. This CDR3 is CASSRQGTMGNQPQHF. The CDR3 region has the DNA TGTGCCAGCTCACGTCAGGGTACTATGGGCAATCAGCCCCAGCATTTT. The complete variable domain, with remaining parts taken from reference TRBV18 and TRBJ1-5, reads NAGVMQNPRHLVRRRGQEARLRCSPMKGHSHVYWYRQLPEEGLKFMVYLQKENIIDESGMPKERFSAEFPKEGPSILRIQQVVRGDSAAYFCASSRQGTMGNQPQHFGDGTRLSIL.

The rearrangement joins TRBV19 to TRBJ2-3; D is unclear. Between the trimmed V and J ends, which lost 6 bases and 5 bases, there was a span of 21 bases. There are 16 residues in the CDR3. Germline V lookup: CDR1 LNHDA, CDR2 SQIVND (reference sequence). The CDR3 region is CASSWPSGRLGDTQYF. In nucleotides, the CDR3 is TGTGCCAGTAGCTGGCCCTCCGGTCGACTGGGAGATACGCAGTATTTT.

The rearrangement uses TRBV27 and TRBJ2-7; 8 nucleotides line up with TRBD1. The CDR3 is 15 residues long. J lost 2 bases, V lost 2 bases, and 5 bases had no gene match. CDR1 and CDR2 (germline): MNHEY, SMNVEV (reference sequence). The CDR3 region has the DNA TGTGCCAGCAGTTTAAGTGGGGACAGGACCTACGAGCAGTACTTC. Translation gives CASSLSGDRTYEQYF.

This chain uses TRBV28 with TRBJ1-3; D gene unclear. CDR3 length: 15 residues. Trimming left V 2 bases short and J 2 bases short, with 10 bases between. Per germline, CDR1 MDHEN and CDR2 SYDVKM. DNA for the CDR3: TGTGCCAGCAGTTTAGAGGATTCTACTGGAAACACCATATATTTT. Protein product: CASSLEDSTGNTIYF.

The chain is built from TRBV30 and TRBJ1-1; no clear D gene. Trimming removed 3 bases at V and 0 bases at J, with 11 bases between. Per the germline V gene, CDR1 is GTSNPN and CDR2 is SVGIG (reference sequence). This CDR3 has 14 residues. Written as DNA, the CDR3 is TGTGCCTGGAGGCGAAGCGAGATGAACACTGAAGCTTTCTTT. Translating gives CAWRRSEMNTEAFF.

The chain uses TRBV7-8 and TRBJ2-2; 10 nucleotides align to TRBD1. CDR3 size: 16 residues. Germline V gene sequence: CDR1 SGHVS, CDR2 FQNEAQ. The junction had 8 bases not matched to a gene; V was cut back by 5 bases and J by 5 bases. The CDR3 nucleotides read TGTGCCAGCAGCGACCGGGACAGGGGTGGGACCGGGGAGCTGTTTTTT. Protein product: CASSDRDRGGTGELFF.

V and J are TRBV7-3 and TRBJ2-7, with 9 bases aligning to TRBD2. CDR3 length: 14 amino acids. From germline, CDR1 is SGHTA and CDR2 FQGTGA. Trimming cost V 5 bases and J 3 bases; bases outside gene matches: 5. Here the CDR3 reads CASSPRGGGYEQYF. CDR3 DNA sequence: TGTGCCAGCAGCCCTCGCGGGGGGGGCTACGAGCAGTACTTC.

This chain uses TRBV9 with TRBJ1-2; D is possibly TRBD1 (6 bases). The V and J ends lost 3 bases and 6 bases respectively, with 12 bases between them. The CDR3 runs 13 residues. Germline V gene data show CDR1 as SGDLS and CDR2 as YYNGEE. For the CDR3, the DNA is TGTGCCAGCAGCGAGGGGGGGGGCCATGGCTACACCTTC. It yields the protein CASSEGGGHGYTF.

V gene TRBV2 combines with J gene TRBJ2-2, with TRBD2 matching over 15 bases. This CDR3 has 17 residues. The V and J ends lost 6 bases and 2 bases, in that order; junction bases with no gene match: 4. Germline-derived CDR1 and CDR2 are SNHLY and FYNNEI. The CDR3 bases are TGTGCCAGCAGGGGGACTAGCGGGGGGATTAACACCGGGGAGCTGTTTTTT. Its translation: CASRGTSGGINTGELFF.

The V call is TRBV5-1, the J call TRBJ2-7; D possibly corresponds to TRBD1 (5 bases). Trimming took off 2 bases at V and 2 bases at J, with 14 bases between the two ends. This CDR3 is 15 amino acids long. The germline V gene has CDR1 SGHRS and CDR2 YFSETQ. The CDR3 coding sequence is TGCGCCAGCAGCTTCCAGGGTTCCCCCCCCTACGAGCAGTACTTC. Its translation: CASSFQGSPPYEQYF.

V usage is TRBV6-5 and J usage is TRBJ2-7, with 8 bases matching TRBD1. Trimming removed 4 bases from V and 3 bases from J; junction bases left unmatched: 5. CDR3 length equals 14 residues. The germline CDR1 and CDR2 sequences are MNHEY and SVGAGI. The CDR3 here is CASSSRTGIYEQYF. In DNA form, the CDR3 reads TGTGCCAGCAGTTCCCGGACAGGGATCTACGAGCAGTACTTC.

V gene TRBV18 combines with J gene TRBJ1-1, with 7 bases matching TRBD1. CDR3 length equals 20 residues. The V and J ends lost 2 bases and 0 bases, in that order; junction bases with no gene match: 18. Per the germline V gene, CDR1 is KGHSH and CDR2 is LQKENI. As DNA, the CDR3 is TGTGCCAGCTCACCAAGGGTCGTAGGAGTAGGGGGCGGCATGAACACTGAAGCTTTCTTT. Translating gives CASSPRVVGVGGGMNTEAFF.

This chain joins TRBV18 and TRBJ2-5, with 7 nucleotides matching TRBD2. There are 15 residues in the CDR3. Germline V gives CDR1 KGHSH, CDR2 LQKENI. After removal of 2 bases from V and 4 bases from J, the junction contained 7 bases not matched to a gene. CDR3 sequence: CASSPVGGDAETQYF. CDR3 bases: TGTGCCAGCTCACCAGTTGGGGGGGATGCAGAGACCCAGTACTTC.

This chain joins TRBV28 and TRBJ2-7, with 10 bases identical to TRBD1. Germline V lookup: CDR1 MDHEN, CDR2 SYDVKM. The CDR3 loop spans 16 amino acids. Trimming cost V 6 bases and J 2 bases; bases outside gene matches: 10. The CDR3 DNA is TGTGCCAGCAGCGTCTCGCCGGGACAGGGGACCTACGAGCAGTACTTC. As protein: CASSVSPGQGTYEQYF.

The chain employs TRBV27 and TRBJ1-2; perhaps TRBD1 as D (6 bases). The CDR3 has 13 residues. Germline lookup yields CDR1 MNHEY and CDR2 SMNVEV (reference sequence). The V gene lost 6 bases and the J gene lost 5 bases, with 13 bases spanning the gap. The chain's CDR3 is CASSHRAEYGYTF. CDR3 in DNA: TGTGCCAGCAGCCACAGGGCCGAATATGGCTACACCTTC.